This TCR beta chain derives from a study of blood T cells in healthy people across ages. After removal of 0 bases from V and 0 bases from J, the junction contained 7 bases not matched to a gene. There are 18 residues in the CDR3. Per germline, CDR1 SGDLS and CDR2 YYNGEE. For the second PCR, which ran for 7 to 11 cycles, a sample-barcoded 5' primer and a J-beta primer mix were used. TCRdb reprocessed the 5' RACE reads with MiXCR, giving one entry per CDR3 protein. Found here are 2 million or so distinct CDR3 sequences, roughly 52% of them singletons; the top ten hold approximately 2.1%. This clonotype was seen just once.

Sequencing input: blood. The sequence was collected from a woman in her thirties or forties in good health. The gene calls are TRBV9 and TRBJ1-4, with TRBD1 identical over 8 bases. This CDR3 is CASSVGLRGQATNEKLFF. The DNA for the CDR3 is TGTGCCAGCAGCGTAGGTCTCAGGGGGCAGGCAACTAATGAAAAACTGTTTTTT.